This T cell receptor beta chain was identified in a study of CD8 T cells in ankylosing spondylitis. It was by quantitative 5'-RACE with molecular barcodes that TCR beta libraries were made. TCRdb used MiXCR to reprocess the 5' RACE reads, holding one entry per CDR3 protein. Here the sample spans around 210,000 distinct CDR3 sequences, over 7% being singletons. Trimming took off 9 bases at V and 5 bases at J, with 16 bases between the two ends. The CDR3 extends over 13 amino acids. This clonotype was picked up many times. Its antigen is undetermined. Notes on the study in general: What seemed typical of ankylosing spondylitis blood was a TCR beta motif built from about 8 highly homologous variants.

This sequence originates from a female donor with ankylosing spondylitis or in good health (not recorded which). The sequenced material came from blood, either unsorted or a sorted T cell fraction (not recorded which). This chain uses TRBV12-3 or TRBV12-4 with TRBJ1-1, with a possible D match to TRBD1 (5 bases). For the CDR3, the DNA is TGTGCCAGTGCAGTGGGGCCGAGGACTGAAGCTTTCTTT. This codes for CASAVGPRTEAFF.